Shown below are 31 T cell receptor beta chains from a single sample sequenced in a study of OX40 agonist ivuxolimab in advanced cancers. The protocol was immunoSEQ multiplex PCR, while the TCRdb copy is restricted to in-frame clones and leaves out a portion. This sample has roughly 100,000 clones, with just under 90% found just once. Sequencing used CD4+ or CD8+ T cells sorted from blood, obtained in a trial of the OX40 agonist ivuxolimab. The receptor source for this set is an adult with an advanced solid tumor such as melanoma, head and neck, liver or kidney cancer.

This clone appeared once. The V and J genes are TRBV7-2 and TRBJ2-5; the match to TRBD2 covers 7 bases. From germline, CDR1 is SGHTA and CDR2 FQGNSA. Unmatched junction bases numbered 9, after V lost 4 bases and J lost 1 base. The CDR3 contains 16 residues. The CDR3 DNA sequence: TGTGCCAGCAGCTCCGGAGCGGGACCCTCCCAAGAGACCCAGTACTTC. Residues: CASSSGAGPSQETQYF.

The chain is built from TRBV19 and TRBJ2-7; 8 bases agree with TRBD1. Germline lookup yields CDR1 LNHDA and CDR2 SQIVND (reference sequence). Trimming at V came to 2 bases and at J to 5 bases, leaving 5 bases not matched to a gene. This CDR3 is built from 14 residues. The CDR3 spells CASSIQGAQNEQYF. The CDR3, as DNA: TGTGCCAGTAGTATACAGGGGGCGCAGAACGAGCAGTACTTC.

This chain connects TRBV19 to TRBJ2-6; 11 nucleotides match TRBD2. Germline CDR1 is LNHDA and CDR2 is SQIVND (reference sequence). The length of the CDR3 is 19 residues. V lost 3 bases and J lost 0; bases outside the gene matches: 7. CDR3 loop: CASSILGLAGNSGANVLTF. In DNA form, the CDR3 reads TGTGCCAGTAGTATCCTCGGACTAGCGGGTAACTCTGGGGCCAACGTCCTGACTTTC.

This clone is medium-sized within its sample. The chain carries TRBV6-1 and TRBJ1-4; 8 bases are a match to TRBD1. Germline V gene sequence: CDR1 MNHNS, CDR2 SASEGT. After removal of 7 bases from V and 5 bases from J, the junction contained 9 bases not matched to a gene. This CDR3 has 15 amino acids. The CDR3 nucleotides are TGTGCCAGCAAGTCCCCTACAGGGGGGAATGAAAAACTGTTTTTT. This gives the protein CASKSPTGGNEKLFF.

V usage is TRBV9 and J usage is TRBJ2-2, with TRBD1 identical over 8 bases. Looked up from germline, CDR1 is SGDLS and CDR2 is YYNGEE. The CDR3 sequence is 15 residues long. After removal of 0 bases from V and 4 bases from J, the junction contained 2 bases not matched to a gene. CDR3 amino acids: CASSVGDRITGELFF. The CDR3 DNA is TGTGCCAGCAGCGTAGGGGACAGGATCACCGGGGAGCTGTTTTTT. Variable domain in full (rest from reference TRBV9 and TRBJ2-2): DSGVTQTPKHLITATGQRVTLRCSPRSGDLSVYWYQQSLDQGLQFLIQYYNGEERAKGNILERFSAQQFPDLHSELNLSSLELGDSALYFCASSVGDRITGELFFGEGSRLTVL.

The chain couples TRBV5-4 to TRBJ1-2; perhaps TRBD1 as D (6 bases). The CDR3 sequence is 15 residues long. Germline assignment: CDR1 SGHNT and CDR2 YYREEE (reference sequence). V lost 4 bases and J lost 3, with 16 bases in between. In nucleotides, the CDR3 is TGTGCCAGCAGCCCCTACTCGACAGGAGACTATGGCTACACCTTC. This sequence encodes CASSPYSTGDYGYTF.

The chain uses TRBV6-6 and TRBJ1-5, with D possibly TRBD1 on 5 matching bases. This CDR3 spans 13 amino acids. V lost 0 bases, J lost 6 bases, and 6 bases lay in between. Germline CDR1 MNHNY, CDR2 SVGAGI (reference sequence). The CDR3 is CASSYSRGQPQHF. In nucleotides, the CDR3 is TGTGCCAGCAGTTACTCTAGGGGTCAGCCCCAGCATTTT.

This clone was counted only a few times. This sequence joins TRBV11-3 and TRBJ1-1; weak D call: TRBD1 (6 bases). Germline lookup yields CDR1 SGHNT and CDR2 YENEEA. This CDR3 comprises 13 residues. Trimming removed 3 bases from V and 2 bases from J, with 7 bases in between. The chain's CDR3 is CASSFGTNTEAFF. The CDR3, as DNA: TGTGCCAGCAGCTTCGGGACAAACACTGAAGCTTTCTTT.

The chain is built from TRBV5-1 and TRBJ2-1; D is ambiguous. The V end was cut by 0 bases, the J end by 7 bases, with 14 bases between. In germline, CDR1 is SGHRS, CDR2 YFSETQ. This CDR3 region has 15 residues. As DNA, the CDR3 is TGCGCCAGCAGCTTGGATTCCCAGGCAAGGAATGAGCAGTTCTTC. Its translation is CASSLDSQARNEQFF.

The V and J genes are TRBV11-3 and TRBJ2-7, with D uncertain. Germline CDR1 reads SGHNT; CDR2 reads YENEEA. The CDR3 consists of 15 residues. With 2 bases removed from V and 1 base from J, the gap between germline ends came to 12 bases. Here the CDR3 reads CASSLPAKGSYEQYF. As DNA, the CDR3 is TGTGCCAGCAGCTTACCCGCCAAGGGTTCCTACGAGCAGTACTTC.

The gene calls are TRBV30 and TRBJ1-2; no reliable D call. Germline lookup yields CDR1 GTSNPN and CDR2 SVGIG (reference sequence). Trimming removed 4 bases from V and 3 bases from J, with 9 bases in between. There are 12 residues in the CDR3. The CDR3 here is CAWTRGHYGYTF. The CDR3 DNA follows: TGTGCCTGGACGAGAGGGCACTATGGCTACACCTTC.

The CDR3 nucleotides read TGTGCCAGCAGCCAACCTAAGCGCCACCCTGACAATGAGCAGTTCTTC. It translates to CASSQPKRHPDNEQFF. The V and J genes are TRBV14 and TRBJ2-1; D uncertain. Trimming took off 2 bases at V and 5 bases at J, with 16 bases between the two ends. The CDR3 is 16 residues long. Germline lookup yields CDR1 SGHDN and CDR2 FVKESK.

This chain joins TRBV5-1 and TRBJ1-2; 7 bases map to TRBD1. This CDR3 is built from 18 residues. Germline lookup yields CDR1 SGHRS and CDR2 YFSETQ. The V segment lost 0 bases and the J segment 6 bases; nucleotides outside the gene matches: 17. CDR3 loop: CASSLDPLLTGVDDGYTF. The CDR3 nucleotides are TGCGCCAGCAGCTTGGACCCCCTCTTAACAGGGGTGGATGATGGCTACACCTTC.

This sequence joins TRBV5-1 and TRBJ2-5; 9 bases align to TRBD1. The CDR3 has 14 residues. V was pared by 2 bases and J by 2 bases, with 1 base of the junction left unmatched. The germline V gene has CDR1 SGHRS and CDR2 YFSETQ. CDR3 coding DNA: TGCGCCAGCAGCTTAGACAGGGGGCAAGAGACCCAGTACTTC. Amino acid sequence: CASSLDRGQETQYF.

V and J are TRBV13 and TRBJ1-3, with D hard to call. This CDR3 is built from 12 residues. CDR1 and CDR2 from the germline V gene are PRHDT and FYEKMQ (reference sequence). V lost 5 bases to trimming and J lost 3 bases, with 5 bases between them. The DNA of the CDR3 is TGTGCCAGCAGCCTAGTTGGAAACACCATATATTTT. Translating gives CASSLVGNTIYF.

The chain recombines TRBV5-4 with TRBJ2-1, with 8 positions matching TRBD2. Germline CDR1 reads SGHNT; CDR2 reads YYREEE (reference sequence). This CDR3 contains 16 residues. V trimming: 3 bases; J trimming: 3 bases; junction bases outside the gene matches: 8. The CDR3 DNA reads TGTGCCAGCAGCTCCAACAGCGGGAGCAACTACAATGAGCAGTTCTTC. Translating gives CASSSNSGSNYNEQFF.

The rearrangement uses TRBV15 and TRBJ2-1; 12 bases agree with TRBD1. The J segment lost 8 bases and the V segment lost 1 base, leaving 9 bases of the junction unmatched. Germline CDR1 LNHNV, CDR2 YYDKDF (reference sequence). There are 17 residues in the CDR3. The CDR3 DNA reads TGTGCCACCAGCAGAGGCGTCGTGGGACAGGGGGCCTATGAGCAGTTCTTC. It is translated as CATSRGVVGQGAYEQFF.

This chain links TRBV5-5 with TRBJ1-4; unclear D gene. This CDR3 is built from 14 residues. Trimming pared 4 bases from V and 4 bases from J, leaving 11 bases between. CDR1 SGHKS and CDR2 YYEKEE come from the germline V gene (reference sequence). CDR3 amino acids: CASSQDGGNEKLFF. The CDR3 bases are TGTGCCAGCAGCCAGGACGGCGGTAATGAAAAACTGTTTTTT.

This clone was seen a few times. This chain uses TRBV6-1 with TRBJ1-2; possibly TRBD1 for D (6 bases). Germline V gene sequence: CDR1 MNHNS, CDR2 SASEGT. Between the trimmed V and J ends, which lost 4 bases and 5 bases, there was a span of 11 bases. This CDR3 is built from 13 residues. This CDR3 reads CASSGRGSYGYTF. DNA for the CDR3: TGTGCCAGCAGTGGCAGGGGTTCATATGGCTACACCTTC.

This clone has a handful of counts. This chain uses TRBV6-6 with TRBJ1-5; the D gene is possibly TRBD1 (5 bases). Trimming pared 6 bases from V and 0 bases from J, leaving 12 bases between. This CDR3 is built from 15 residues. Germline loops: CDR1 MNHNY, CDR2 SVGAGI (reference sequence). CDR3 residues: CASRETVYSNQPQHF. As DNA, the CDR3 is TGTGCCAGCAGGGAGACAGTTTATAGCAATCAGCCCCAGCATTTT.

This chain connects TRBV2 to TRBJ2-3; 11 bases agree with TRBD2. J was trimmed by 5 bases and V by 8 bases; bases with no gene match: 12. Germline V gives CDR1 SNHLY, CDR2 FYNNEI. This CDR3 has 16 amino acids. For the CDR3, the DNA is TGTGCCAGCCGGAGTAGCGGGGGGGTCGAGGGAGATACGCAGTATTTT. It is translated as CASRSSGGVEGDTQYF.

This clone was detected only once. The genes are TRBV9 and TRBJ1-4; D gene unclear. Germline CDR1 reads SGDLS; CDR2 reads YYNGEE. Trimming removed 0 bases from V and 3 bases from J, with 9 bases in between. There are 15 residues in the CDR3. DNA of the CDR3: TGTGCCAGCAGCGTAGGCGGGCAGCCTAATGAAAAACTGTTTTTT. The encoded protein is CASSVGGQPNEKLFF.

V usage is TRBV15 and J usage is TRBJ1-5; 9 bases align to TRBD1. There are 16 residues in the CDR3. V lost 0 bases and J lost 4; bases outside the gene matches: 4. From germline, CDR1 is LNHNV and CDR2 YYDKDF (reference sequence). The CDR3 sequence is CATSRDQTGGNQPQHF. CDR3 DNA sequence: TGTGCCACCAGCAGAGATCAGACAGGGGGGAATCAGCCCCAGCATTTT.

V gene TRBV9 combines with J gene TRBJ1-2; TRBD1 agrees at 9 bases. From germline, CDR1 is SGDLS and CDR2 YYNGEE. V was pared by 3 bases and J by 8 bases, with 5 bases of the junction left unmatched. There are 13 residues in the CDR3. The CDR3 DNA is TGTGCCAGCAGCGAATGGACAGGGGAGGGCTACACCTTC. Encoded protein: CASSEWTGEGYTF.

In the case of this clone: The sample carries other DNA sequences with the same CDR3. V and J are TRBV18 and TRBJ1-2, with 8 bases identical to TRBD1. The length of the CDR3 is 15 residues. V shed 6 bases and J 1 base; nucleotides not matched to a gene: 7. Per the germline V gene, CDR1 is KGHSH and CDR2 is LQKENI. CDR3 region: CASSVTDRVNYGYTF. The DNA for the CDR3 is TGTGCCAGCTCGGTAACGGACAGGGTTAACTATGGCTACACCTTC.

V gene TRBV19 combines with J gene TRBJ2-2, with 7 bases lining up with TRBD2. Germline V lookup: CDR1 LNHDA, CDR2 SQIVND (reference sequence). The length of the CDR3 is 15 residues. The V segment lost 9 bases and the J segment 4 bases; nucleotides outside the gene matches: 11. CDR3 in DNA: TGTGCCAGCCTCAAGGGAGGGCCTGGCACCGGGGAGCTGTTTTTT. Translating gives CASLKGGPGTGELFF.

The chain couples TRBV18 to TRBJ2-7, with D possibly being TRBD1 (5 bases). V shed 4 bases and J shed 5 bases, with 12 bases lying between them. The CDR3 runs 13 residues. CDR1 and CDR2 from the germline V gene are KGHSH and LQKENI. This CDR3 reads CASSLRRADEQYF. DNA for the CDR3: TGTGCCAGCTCACTTCGCAGGGCCGACGAGCAGTACTTC.

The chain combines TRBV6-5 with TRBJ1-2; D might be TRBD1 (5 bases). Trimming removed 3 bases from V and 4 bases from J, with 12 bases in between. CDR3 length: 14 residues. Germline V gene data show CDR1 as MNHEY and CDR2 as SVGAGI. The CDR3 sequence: CASSYTGGGYGYTF. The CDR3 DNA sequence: TGTGCCAGCAGTTATACAGGAGGAGGCTATGGCTACACCTTC.

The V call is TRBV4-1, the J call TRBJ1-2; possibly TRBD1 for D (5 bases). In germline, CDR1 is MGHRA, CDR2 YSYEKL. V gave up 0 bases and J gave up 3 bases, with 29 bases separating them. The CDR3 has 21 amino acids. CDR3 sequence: CASSQENGAPLRYSSDYGYTF. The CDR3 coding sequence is TGCGCCAGCAGCCAAGAGAACGGGGCTCCCCTTAGATATTCTTCGGACTATGGCTACACCTTC.

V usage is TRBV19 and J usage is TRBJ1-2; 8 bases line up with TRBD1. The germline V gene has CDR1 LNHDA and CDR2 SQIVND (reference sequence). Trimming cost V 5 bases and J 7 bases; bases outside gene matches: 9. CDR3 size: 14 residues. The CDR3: CASSVSGGGGGYTF. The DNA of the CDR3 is TGTGCCAGTAGTGTCTCAGGGGGCGGCGGTGGCTACACCTTC.

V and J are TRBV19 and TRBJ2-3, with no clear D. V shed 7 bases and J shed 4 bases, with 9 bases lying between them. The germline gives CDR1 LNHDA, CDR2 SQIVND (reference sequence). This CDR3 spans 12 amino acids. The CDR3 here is CASKGIPDTQYF. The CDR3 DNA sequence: TGTGCCAGTAAAGGGATCCCAGATACGCAGTATTTT.